The clone carrying this T cell receptor (beta chain) was recorded many times. This specimen comes from a study of spatial heterogeneity in lung cancer. Overall study: Available follow-up PBMC samples were sequenced, at a median of approximately two years post-resection. Detection consistently captured more beta-chain sequences than alpha-chain sequences.

Germline loops: CDR1 SGHAT, CDR2 FQNNGV. The CDR3 consists of 13 residues. Trimming removed 4 bases from V and 7 bases from J, with 14 bases in between. The time point: blood at routine non-recurrence follow-up after resection. TCRs were sequenced from unsorted whole RNA of tumor, nontumor lung or PBMC. TCRdb redid the calling of the 5' RACE reads with MiXCR, one entry per CDR3 protein. The table lists tens of thousands of distinct CDR3 sequences, more than 9% of them singletons. Sequencing was performed on PBMCs, taken at follow-up. The source is a female donor with early-stage non-small cell lung cancer. The chain is built from TRBV11-2 and TRBJ2-7, with unresolved D. CDR3 sequence reads: CASSSRAIREQYF. As DNA, the CDR3 is TGTGCCAGCAGCTCCCGAGCCATCCGGGAGCAGTACTTC.